The 2 T cell receptor beta chains below come from one sample, sequenced in a study of blood T cell repertoires in COVID-19. Clones were sequenced by immunoSEQ multiplex PCR, and TCRdb holds only the in-frame ones, with some missing. Seen here are around 300,000 clones, 88% observed once, and the top ten hold about 1%. What was sequenced was PBMCs or T cells enriched from blood (not recorded which). These receptors all stem from a woman under 40 who had recovered from COVID-19.

The chain couples TRBV28 to TRBJ2-7, with a weak D call TRBD2 (6 bases). V shed 6 bases and J shed 8 bases, with 20 bases lying between them. Germline V CDR1 and CDR2: MDHEN, SYDVKM. CDR3 size: 14 residues. The CDR3 DNA reads TGTGCCAGCAGCTTGAGGTCAGGCGCGGGGAAGCAGTACTTC. Protein product: CASSLRSGAGKQYF.

The chain couples TRBV5-1 to TRBJ1-2, with 8 bases matching TRBD1. Germline CDR1 SGHRS, CDR2 YFSETQ. This CDR3 contains 15 residues. J gave up 4 bases and V 4 bases, and 9 bases lay outside the gene matches. The CDR3 spells CASSEQGASVYGYTF. The CDR3, as DNA: TGCGCCAGCAGCGAGCAGGGGGCGAGTGTCTATGGCTACACCTTC.